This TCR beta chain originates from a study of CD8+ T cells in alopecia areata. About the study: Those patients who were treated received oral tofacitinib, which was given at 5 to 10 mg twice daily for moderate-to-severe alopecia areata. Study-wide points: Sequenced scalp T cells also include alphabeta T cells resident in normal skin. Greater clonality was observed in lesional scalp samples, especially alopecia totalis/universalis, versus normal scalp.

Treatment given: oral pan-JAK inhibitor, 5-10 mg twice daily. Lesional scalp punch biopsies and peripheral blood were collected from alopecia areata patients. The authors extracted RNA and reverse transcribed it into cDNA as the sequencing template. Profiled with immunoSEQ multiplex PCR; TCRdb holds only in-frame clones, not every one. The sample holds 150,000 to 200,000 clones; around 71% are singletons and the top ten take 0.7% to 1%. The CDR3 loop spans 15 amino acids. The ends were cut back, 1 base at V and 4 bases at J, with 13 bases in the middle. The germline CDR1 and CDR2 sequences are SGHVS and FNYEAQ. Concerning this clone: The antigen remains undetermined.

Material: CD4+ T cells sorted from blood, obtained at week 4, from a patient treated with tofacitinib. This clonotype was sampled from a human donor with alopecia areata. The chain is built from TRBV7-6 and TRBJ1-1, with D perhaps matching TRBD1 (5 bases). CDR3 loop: CASSLVPQVGTEAFF. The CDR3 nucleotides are TGTGCCAGCAGCTTAGTACCACAGGTCGGCACTGAAGCTTTCTTT. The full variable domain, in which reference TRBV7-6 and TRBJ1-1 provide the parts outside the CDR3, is GAGVSQSPRYKVTKRGQDVALRCDPISGHVSLYWYRQALGQGPEFLTYFNYEAQQDKSGLPNDRFSAERPEGSISTLTIQRTEQRDSAMYRCASSLVPQVGTEAFFGQGTRLTVV.